The T cell receptor (beta chain) described here comes from a study of blood T cell repertoires in COVID-19. A note on this clone: One junction end disagrees with the germline gene, perhaps due to a read error.

Profiling relied on immunoSEQ multiplex PCR, and the TCRdb table lists in-frame clones only, not all of them. The table includes over 250,000 clones, roughly 85% detected once. The specimen sequenced was peripheral blood. This clonotype was obtained from a man aged 45-65 years with active or convalescent COVID-19.

As DNA, the CDR3 is TGTGCTAGCAGCCCAGGGGGTAGCGGGAGTTCCTACGAGCAGTACTTC. As protein: CASSPGGSGSSYEQYF. The V call is TRBV7-7, the J call TRBJ2-7; 9 bases fit TRBD2. Germline loops: CDR1 SSHAT, CDR2 FNYEAQ (reference sequence). The CDR3 totals 16 residues.